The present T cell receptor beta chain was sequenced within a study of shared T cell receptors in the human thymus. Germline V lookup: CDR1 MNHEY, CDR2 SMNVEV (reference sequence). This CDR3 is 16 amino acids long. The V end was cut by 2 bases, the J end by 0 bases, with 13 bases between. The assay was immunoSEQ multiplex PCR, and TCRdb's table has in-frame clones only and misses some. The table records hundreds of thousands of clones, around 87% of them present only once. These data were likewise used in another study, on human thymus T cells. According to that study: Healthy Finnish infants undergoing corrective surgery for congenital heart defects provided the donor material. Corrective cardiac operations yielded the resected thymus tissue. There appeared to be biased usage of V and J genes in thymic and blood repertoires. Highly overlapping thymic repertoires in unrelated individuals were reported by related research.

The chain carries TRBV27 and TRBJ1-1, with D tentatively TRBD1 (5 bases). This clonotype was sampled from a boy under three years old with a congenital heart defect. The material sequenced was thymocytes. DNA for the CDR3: TGTGCCAGCAGTTTAGACAGACGGATCATGAACACTGAAGCTTTCTTT. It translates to CASSLDRRIMNTEAFF.